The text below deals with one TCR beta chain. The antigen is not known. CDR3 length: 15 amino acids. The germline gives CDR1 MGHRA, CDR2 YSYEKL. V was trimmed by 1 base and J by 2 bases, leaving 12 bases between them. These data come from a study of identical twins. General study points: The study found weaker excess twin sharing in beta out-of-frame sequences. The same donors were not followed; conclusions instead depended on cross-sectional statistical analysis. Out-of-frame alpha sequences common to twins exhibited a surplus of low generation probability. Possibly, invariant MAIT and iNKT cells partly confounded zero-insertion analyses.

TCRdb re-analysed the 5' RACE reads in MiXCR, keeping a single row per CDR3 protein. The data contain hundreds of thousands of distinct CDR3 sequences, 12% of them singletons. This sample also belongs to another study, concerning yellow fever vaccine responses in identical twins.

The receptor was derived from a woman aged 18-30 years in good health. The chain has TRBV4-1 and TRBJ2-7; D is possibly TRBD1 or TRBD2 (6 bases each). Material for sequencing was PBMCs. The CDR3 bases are TGCGCCAGCAGCCAAGTGGGGGCGGGAACCTACGAGCAGTACTTC. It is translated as CASSQVGAGTYEQYF.